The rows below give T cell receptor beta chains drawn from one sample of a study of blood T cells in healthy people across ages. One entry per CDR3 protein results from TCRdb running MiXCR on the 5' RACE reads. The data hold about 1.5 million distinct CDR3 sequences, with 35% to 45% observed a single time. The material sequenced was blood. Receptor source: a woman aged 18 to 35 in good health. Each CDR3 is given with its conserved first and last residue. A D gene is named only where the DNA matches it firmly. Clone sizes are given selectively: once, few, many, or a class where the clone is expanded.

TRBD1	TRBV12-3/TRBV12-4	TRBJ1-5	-	CASSATYGTGQSQPQHF	TGTGCCAGCAGTGCGACGTATGGGACAGGTCAAAGTCAGCCCCAGCATTTT
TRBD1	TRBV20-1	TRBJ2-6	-	CSAWDSGGPGANVLTF	TGCAGTGCTTGGGACAGTGGTGGACCTGGGGCCAACGTCCTGACTTTC
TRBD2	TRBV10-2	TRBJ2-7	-	CASSTSGLYEQYF	TGCGCCAGCAGCACTAGCGGGTTGTACGAGCAGTACTTC
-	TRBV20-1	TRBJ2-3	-	CSARGAGRVQYF	TGCAGTGCCAGGGGAGCGGGAAGGGTGCAGTATTTT
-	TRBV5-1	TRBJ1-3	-	CASSSATGNTIYF	TGCGCCAGCAGCTCGGCAACTGGAAACACCATATATTTT
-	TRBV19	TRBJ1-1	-	CASSTRSYWGMNTEAFF	TGTGCCAGTAGTACCAGGTCGTATTGGGGTATGAACACTGAAGCTTTCTTT
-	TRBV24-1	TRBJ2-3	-	CATSQRWGTDTQYF	TGTGCCACCAGCCAAAGGTGGGGAACAGATACGCAGTATTTT
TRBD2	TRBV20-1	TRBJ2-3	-	CSAYSGASTDTQYF	TGCAGTGCCTATAGCGGGGCTAGCACAGATACGCAGTATTTT
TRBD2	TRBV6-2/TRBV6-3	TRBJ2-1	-	CASSYNPSGVLNEQFF	TGTGCCAGCAGTTACAACCCTAGCGGGGTCCTCAATGAGCAGTTCTTC
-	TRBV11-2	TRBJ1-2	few	CASRVNRNYGYTF	TGTGCCAGCAGAGTGAACCGAAACTATGGCTACACCTTC
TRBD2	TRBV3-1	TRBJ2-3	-	CASSQGTRFSGSNTDTQYF	TGTGCCAGCAGCCAAGGGACCCGGTTTAGCGGGAGTAATACCGATACGCAGTATTTT
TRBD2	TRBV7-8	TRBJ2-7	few	CASSNRGRGRSAGQLTYNEQYF	TGTGCCAGCAGCAATAGAGGTCGCGGGAGGTCCGCTGGGCAATTGACCTACAATGAGCAGTACTTC
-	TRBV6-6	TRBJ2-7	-	CASSYPSYSYNEQYF	TGTGCCAGCAGTTACCCCAGCTACTCCTACAATGAGCAGTACTTC
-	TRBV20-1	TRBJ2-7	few	CSARYWGRKSEQYF	TGCAGTGCTAGGTATTGGGGTAGGAAGTCCGAGCAGTACTTC
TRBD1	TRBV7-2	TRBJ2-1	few	CASSKDRGLNEQFF	TGTGCCAGCAGCAAAGACAGGGGTTTGAATGAGCAGTTCTTC
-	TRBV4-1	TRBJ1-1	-	CASSQLSFPRNAFF	TGCGCCAGCAGCCAACTCTCTTTCCCCAGGAATGCTTTCTTT
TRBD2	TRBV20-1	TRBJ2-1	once	CSAASSGLGNEQFF	TGCAGTGCAGCCTCTAGCGGCCTGGGCAATGAGCAGTTCTTC
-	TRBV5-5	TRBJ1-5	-	CASSRGPRGRQPQHF	TGTGCCAGCAGTCGTGGACCTCGTGGACGGCAGCCCCAGCATTTT
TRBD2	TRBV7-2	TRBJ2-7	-	CASSRDRASAGGSEQYF	TGTGCCAGCAGCCGAGACAGGGCTTCAGCGGGAGGCAGCGAGCAGTACTTC
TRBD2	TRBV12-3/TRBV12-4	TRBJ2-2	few	CASSPSGLAGELFF	TGTGCCAGCAGTCCGTCCGGACTAGCCGGGGAGCTGTTTTTT
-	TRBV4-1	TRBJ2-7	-	CASTLRCEQYF	TGCGCCAGCACCCTGCGCTGCGAGCAGTACTTC
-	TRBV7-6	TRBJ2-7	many	CASSTRDGLSYEQYF	TGTGCCAGCAGCACCCGGGACGGACTTTCCTACGAGCAGTACTTC
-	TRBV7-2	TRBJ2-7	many	CASSPRSSYEQYF	TGTGCCAGCTCACCAAGGAGCTCCTACGAGCAGTACTTC
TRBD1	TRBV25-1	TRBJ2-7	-	CASSDYRGPTYEQYF	TGTGCCAGCAGTGATTACAGGGGCCCAACCTACGAGCAGTACTTC
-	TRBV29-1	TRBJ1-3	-	CSALRRSSGNTIYF	TGCAGTGCCTTGAGGAGGAGCTCTGGAAACACCATATATTTT
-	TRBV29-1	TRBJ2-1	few	CSSLVLNEQFF	TGCAGCTCCCTGGTCCTCAATGAGCAGTTCTTC
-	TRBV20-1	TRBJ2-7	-	CSAIGGKSNEQYF	TGCAGTGCCATTGGAGGGAAGAGTAATGAGCAGTACTTC
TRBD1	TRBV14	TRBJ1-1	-	CASSQVRQGRTEAFF	TGTGCCAGCAGCCAAGTCCGACAGGGGCGGACTGAAGCTTTCTTT
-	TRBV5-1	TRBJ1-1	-	CASSLAQARDTEAFF	TGCGCCAGCAGCTTGGCCCAGGCGAGGGACACTGAAGCTTTCTTT
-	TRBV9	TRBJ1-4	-	CASSAEVGFSEKLFF	TGTGCCAGCAGCGCAGAGGTGGGATTCAGTGAAAAACTGTTTTTT
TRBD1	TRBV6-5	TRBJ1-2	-	CASSYSGTGWSGGYTF	TGTGCCAGCAGTTACTCGGGGACAGGGTGGTCTGGAGGCTACACCTTC
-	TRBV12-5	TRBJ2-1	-	CASGLVQAGADEQFF	TGTGCTAGTGGTTTGGTCCAGGCGGGGGCAGATGAGCAGTTCTTC
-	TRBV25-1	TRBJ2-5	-	CASSDLRVGETQYF	TGTGCCAGCAGTGATCTCAGGGTAGGAGAGACCCAGTACTTC
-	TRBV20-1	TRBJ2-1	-	CSAPGLTLYNEQFF	TGCAGTGCTCCCGGACTAACCCTTTACAATGAGCAGTTCTTC
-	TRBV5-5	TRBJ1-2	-	CASSSGGAANYGYTF	TGTGCCAGCAGCTCCGGGGGGGCGGCTAACTATGGCTACACCTTC
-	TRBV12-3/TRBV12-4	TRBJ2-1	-	CASSSRMPYNEQFF	TGTGCCAGCAGTTCTAGGATGCCCTACAATGAGCAGTTCTTC
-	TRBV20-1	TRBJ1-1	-	CSARDRGGLMNTEAFF	TGCAGTGCTAGAGATAGGGGGGGGCTCATGAACACTGAAGCTTTCTTT
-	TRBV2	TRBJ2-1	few	CASRALDSTYNEQFF	TGTGCCAGCAGGGCCTTGGACAGTACCTACAATGAGCAGTTCTTC
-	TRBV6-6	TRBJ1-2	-	CASSSNSHYGYTF	TGTGCCAGCAGTTCTAACAGTCACTATGGCTACACCTTC
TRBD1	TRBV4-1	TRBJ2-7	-	CASSQEQGGSYEQYF	TGCGCCAGCAGCCAAGAACAGGGGGGATCCTACGAGCAGTACTTC
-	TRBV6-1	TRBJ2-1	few	CASTTRQDWANEQFF	TGTGCCAGCACCACTCGACAGGATTGGGCCAATGAGCAGTTCTTC
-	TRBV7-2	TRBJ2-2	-	CATVGANTGELFF	TGTGCCACCGTGGGGGCGAACACCGGGGAGCTGTTTTTT
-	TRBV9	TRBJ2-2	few	CASSEGAPSVDGELFF	TGTGCCAGCAGCGAGGGAGCGCCTAGCGTTGACGGGGAGCTGTTTTTT
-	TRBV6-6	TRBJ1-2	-	CASSSERSAWSYTF	TGTGCCAGCAGTTCTGAAAGGAGTGCCTGGAGCTACACCTTC
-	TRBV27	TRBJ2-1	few	CASSLLARGGVINEQFF	TGTGCCAGCAGTTTATTAGCAAGGGGTGGGGTGATCAATGAGCAGTTCTTC
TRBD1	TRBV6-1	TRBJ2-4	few	CASLAGGTGINIQYF	TGTGCCAGCCTCGCCGGAGGGACAGGGATAAACATTCAGTACTTC
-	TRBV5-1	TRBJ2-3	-	CASSLVGDPGTDTQYF	TGCGCCAGCAGCTTGGTCGGGGACCCTGGCACAGATACGCAGTATTTT
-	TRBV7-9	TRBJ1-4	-	CASSSTCLSDEKLFF	TGTGCCAGCAGCTCCACTTGTCTGTCGGATGAAAAACTGTTTTTT
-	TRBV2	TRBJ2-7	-	CASRKSALNYEQYF	TGTGCCAGCAGGAAATCGGCCCTAAACTACGAGCAGTACTTC
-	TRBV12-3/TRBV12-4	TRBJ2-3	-	CASSLTGTVGTDTQYF	TGTGCCAGCAGTTTGACGGGGACGGTGGGCACAGATACGCAGTATTTT
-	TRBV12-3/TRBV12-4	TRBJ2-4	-	CASSLSRKVAKNIQYF	TGTGCCAGCAGTTTAAGCAGGAAGGTGGCCAAAAACATTCAGTACTTC
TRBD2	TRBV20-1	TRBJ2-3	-	CSASMTSGVYTQYF	TGCAGTGCTAGTATGACTAGCGGGGTGTATACGCAGTATTTT